This T cell receptor beta chain comes out of a study of cytomegalovirus exposure and HLA in healthy donors (dated by TCRdb to the late 2010s). About the full investigation: An earlier analysis of roughly 630 of the donors reported 276 Gb of sequence data and about 100 million unique TCR beta sequences from about 179 million T cells. To predict cytomegalovirus infection status, the study combined high-throughput TCR immunosequencing, statistical association of individual TCRs with disease status, and machine learning. Because of strong linkage in the cohort, five DR-DQ haplotypes were treated as single units for association and clustering. All discovery cohort repertoires had been generated using a single sequencing platform. In an earlier analysis of several hundred of the donors, high-throughput TCR beta sequencing was used to judge whether each TCR beta V gene segment behaved as functional or pseudogenic. Donor age, sex, ethnicity and CMV serostatus were compiled together with the repertoire data. A later analysis re-analyzed previously published TCR beta repertoires from 500 to 700 donors and added high-resolution HLA genotyping to study TCR occurrence patterns. The aim of the study was to test whether cataloging public T cell receptors could identify signatures of past pathogen exposure. A later genetic analysis used genome-wide SNP genotypes for about three fifths of the 666 donors, treating that subset as a discovery cohort. Of the 350 to 450 genotyped donors, approximately 82% fell in the genetic ancestry cluster associated with self-reported Caucasian donors. The later analysis used no new phenotypic data to find candidate immune exposures, relying instead on TCR beta sequences and their occurrence across donors. HLA typing covered class I and class II loci at four-digit resolution. The study used immunosequencing to profile the T cell repertoires of some 600 subjects and linked those repertoires to cytomegalovirus serostatus. Approximately 330 gigabases of sequencing data and approximately 92 million unique TCR sequences made up an early release that covered under 750 HLA-typed donors. Typing coverage differed by locus: A, B, C, DRB1 and DQB1 were typed in roughly 620-640 donors, DQA1 in about 500, DPA1 in nearly 610, and DPB1 in just under 490. Across around 400 genotyped donors of the cohort, an average of approximately 200,000 unique TCR beta nucleotide sequences per donor were sequenced, and approximately 17% of those sequences were non-productive. Along with the approximately 650-subject first cohort, a separate validation cohort of over a hundred different subjects was used. Overall study outcomes, separate from this receptor: HLA typing was unavailable for some donors at each locus, so association tests used only the typed subset. The 87-base-pair reads could not distinguish some IMGT-functional V segments, including TRBV6-2 and TRBV6-3, so those segments were excluded. A few of the identified cytomegalovirus-associated TCR beta chains were confirmed in vitro to be specific for cytomegalovirus antigens. The classifier was reported to diagnose cytomegalovirus status with high specificity and sensitivity in both the original and validation cohorts. In this cohort, only TCR beta chains were sequenced, and detectable features were limited by the absence of alpha or paired-chain data. A later genetic analysis reported fewer N-insertions in productive TCRs among donors in an Asian-associated ancestry cluster than the 666-donor mean. The study gave a list of 150 to 200 TCR beta chains associated with cytomegalovirus. Several of the top co-occurrence clusters appeared to be linked to parvovirus B19, influenza, CMV and Epstein-Barr virus, according to a later analysis. In a later analysis, 16,951 TCR beta sequences were associated with specific HLA alleles at a false discovery rate of 0.05. Because counts were too low, some 17 rarely observed V segments, including chromosome 9 orphons, were excluded from the earlier analysis of 587 of the donors. A further reported finding was that TCR beta sequences accurately predicted the HLA-A and HLA-B alleles for most subjects in the first cohort. The authors suggested that the approach could potentially be extended to other disease states and immunological phenotypes. In a later analysis, most CMV-associated TCR beta chains were found to appear HLA-restricted, with HLA associations seemingly driven largely by CMV exposure. A later analysis found that TCR association rates varied across HLA loci, with DRB1 alleles showing the most associated TCRs and HLA-C alleles the fewest. Correlated functional status among segregating V segments might be attributable to linkage disequilibrium, but an unknown experimental factor could not be ruled out. An earlier analysis of around 600 of the donors showed that most TCR beta V segments appeared in productive rearrangements either about 87% or about 30% of the time, which broadly matched IMGT annotations. A cluster of highly shared sequence variants was judged likely to be a technical artifact of the sequencing pipeline. A later genetic analysis associated a missense DCLRE1C variant with V-gene and J-gene trimming of TCR beta chains, and an independent cohort replicated the association. CMV serostatus was the only immune exposure information available for the cohort. Sequencing depth was assumed to be roughly uniform across donors in the presence/absence analyses, though that assumption may not hold. In a later analysis, HLA-associated TCR beta chains were found to be more clonally expanded and to have lower generation probabilities than equally common non-associated chains. When HLA alleles, especially DR and DQ, strongly co-occurred, TCR associations were difficult to assign to individual alleles. Most TCR sequences were observed very rarely across donors, whereas some public TCRs were present in many individuals.

Germline trimming: 1 base from V, 7 bases from J; junction bases outside gene matches: 5. From the cysteine through the phenylalanine, the CDR3 covers 15 amino acids. Here the CDR3 DNA is all that survives: 45 bases in frame from base 1. The germline V gene supplies CDR1 SGHDN and CDR2 FVKESK. The cohort comprised fewer than 750 healthy bone marrow donors. Cohort members were all nominally healthy when sampled, although unrecorded immune exposures were likely present. The donor was CMV seropositive and belonged to the group of more than 250 seropositive cohort members. Each donor provided a peripheral blood sample, and peripheral blood mononuclear cells were used for TCR beta sequencing. Genomic DNA extraction from the blood cell samples was performed with the Qiagen DNeasy Blood Extraction Kit. As regards this clone: Its antigen is unknown. Nothing much larger sits one base from this clone, and base qualities are not available.

The library was obtained by the immunoSEQ multiplex PCR assay. The multiplex PCR relied on a mix of 60 forward primers for TCR Vbeta segments and 13 reverse primers for TCR Jbeta segments. A multiplex PCR assay on genomic DNA amplified the CDR3 region of rearranged TCR beta genes. The amplified TCR beta libraries were sequenced on the Illumina HiSeq System as 87-base-pair reads. As for how the authors treated the data: A later analysis counted approximately 84 million unique TCR beta chains across the 670 or so repertoires, and around 9.9 million of these chains were shared by at least two donors. To remove PCR and sequencing errors, raw reads were error-corrected and collapsed into unique sequences using a nearest-neighbor algorithm that merged closely related sequences. CDR3 sequences were aligned to IMGT reference sequences to assign V, D and J gene segments. Each retained sequence needed at least a six-nucleotide match to both a V gene segment and a J gene segment. A rearrangement counted as productive if the CDR3 had no stop codons and remained in frame with V and J, and every other rearrangement counted as non-productive. CDR3 was defined by IMGT convention, running from the second conserved V-encoded cysteine to the conserved J-encoded phenylalanine. In an earlier analysis of just under 600 of the donors, sequences lacking an unambiguous match to a single V gene segment were excluded. In an earlier analysis of some 590 of the donors, a V segment was called functional when productive rearrangements were above 56.7%, and segregating when the standard deviation between donors exceeded 5%. A statistical classification framework was developed to diagnose cytomegalovirus status using the catalog of TCR beta chain sequences. A later analysis assigned V and J genes by comparing TCR nucleotide sequences with IMGT/GENE-DB human TR gene sequences. In a later analysis, CDR3 sequences and most-parsimonious VDJ recombination scenarios were assigned using the TCRdist pipeline. In a later analysis, each TCR beta chain was defined by its CDR3 amino acid sequence together with its V-gene family, and reads without a unique V-gene family were excluded. As a way to deal with suspected cross-contamination and a sequencing artifact, a later analysis dropped approximately 570 nucleotide sequences that were highly shared and had low generation probability. In a later analysis, a clonal expansion index was calculated for each public chain from normalized within-repertoire ranks of inferred template counts. In a later analysis, generation probabilities were computed with a VDJ recombination model fitted to out-of-frame rearrangements, and the resulting probabilities were checked against IGoR. In a later analysis, TCR-TCR, TCR-HLA and TCR-CMV co-occurrence was scored with hypergeometric tests, and a repertoire-size bias correction was applied to TCR pairs. A later analysis estimated false discovery rates by permuting HLA or CMV assignments 20 times. A later analysis grouped co-occurring TCRs with DBSCAN, adding TCRdist sequence similarity when clustering within HLA-allele-positive subsets. For co-occurrence clustering, repertoires with fewer than 30,000 or more than 120,000 public chains were excluded, along with a handful of repertoires with anomalous nucleotide sharing. Here the immuneACCESS table is served through TCRdb, limited to in-frame sequences with V and J called. Missing clones are a known gap in these copies; in checked studies unresolved V genes cover under half, and the rest lacks a known reason. The V and J calls and clone size come from that table; D and trimming were worked out from the DNA. This sample gives over 100,000 clones in total; around 80% of them show up just once. Of the sample, around 3% falls within the top ten clones.

The sequenced sample consisted of PBMCs. The sequence came from a woman aged 18-29 years in good health and CMV-seropositive. The sequence is built from TRBV14 and TRBJ1-2; 11 bases in between match TRBD1. CDR3 reads: CASSQVDRGLGGYTF. The sequence in DNA is TGTGCCAGCAGCCAAGTGGACAGGGGGCTGGGTGGCTACACCTTC.